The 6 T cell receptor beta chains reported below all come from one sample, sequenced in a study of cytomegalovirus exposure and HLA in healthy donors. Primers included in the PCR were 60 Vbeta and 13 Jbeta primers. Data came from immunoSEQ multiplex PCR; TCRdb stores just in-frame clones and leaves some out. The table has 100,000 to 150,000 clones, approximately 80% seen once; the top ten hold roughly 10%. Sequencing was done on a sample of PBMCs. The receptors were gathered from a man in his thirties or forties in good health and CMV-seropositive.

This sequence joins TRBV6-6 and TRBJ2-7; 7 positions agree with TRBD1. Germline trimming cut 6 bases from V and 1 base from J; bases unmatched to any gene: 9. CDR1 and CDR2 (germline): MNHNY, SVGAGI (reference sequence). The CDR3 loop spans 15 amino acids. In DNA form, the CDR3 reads TGTGCCAGCAGCTTCCGGGAACAGGGGTCCTACGAGCAGTACTTC. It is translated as CASSFREQGSYEQYF.

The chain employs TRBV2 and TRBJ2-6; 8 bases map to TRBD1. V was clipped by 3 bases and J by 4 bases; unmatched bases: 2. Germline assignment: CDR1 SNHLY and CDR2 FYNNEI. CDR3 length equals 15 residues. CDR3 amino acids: CASSDWDRGANVLTF. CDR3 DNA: TGTGCCAGCAGTGATTGGGACAGGGGGGCCAACGTCCTGACTTTC.

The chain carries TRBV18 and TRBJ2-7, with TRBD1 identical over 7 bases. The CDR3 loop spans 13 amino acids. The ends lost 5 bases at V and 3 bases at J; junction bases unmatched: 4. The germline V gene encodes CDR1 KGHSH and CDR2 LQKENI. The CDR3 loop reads CASSIDRDYEQYF. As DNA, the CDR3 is TGTGCCAGCTCAATCGACAGGGACTACGAGCAGTACTTC.

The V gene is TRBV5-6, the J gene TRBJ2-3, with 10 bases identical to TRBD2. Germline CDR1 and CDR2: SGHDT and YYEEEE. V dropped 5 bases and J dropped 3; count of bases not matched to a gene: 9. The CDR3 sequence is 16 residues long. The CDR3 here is CASSNFSGLATDTQYF. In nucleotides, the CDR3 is TGTGCCAGCAGTAATTTCTCGGGACTAGCGACAGATACGCAGTATTTT. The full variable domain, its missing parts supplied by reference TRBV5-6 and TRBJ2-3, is DAGVTQSPTHLIKTRGQQVTLRCSPKSGHDTVSWYQQALGQGPQFIFQYYEEEERQRGNFPDRFSGHQFPNYSSELNVNALLLGDSALYLCASSNFSGLATDTQYFGPGTRLTVL.

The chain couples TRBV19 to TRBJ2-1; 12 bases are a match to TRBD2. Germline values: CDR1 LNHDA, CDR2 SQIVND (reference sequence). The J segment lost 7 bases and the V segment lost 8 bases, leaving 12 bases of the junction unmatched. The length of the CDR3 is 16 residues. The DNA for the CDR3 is TGTGCCAGTTCCAAACCGACTAGCGGGAGAAGTAATGAGCAGTTCTTC. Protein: CASSKPTSGRSNEQFF. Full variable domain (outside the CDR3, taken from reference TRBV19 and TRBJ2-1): DGGITQSPKYLFRKEGQNVTLSCEQNLNHDAMYWYRQDPGQGLRLIYYSQIVNDFQKGDIAEGYSVSREKKESFPLTVTSAQKNPTAFYLCASSKPTSGRSNEQFFGPGTRLTVL.

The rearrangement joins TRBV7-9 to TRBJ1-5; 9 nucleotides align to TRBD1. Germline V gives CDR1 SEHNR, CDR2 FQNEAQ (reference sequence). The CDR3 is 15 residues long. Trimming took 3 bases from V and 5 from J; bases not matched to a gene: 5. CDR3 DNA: TGTGCCAGCAGCTTGGGGACAGGGCCCCATCAGCCCCAGCATTTT. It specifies CASSLGTGPHQPQHF.